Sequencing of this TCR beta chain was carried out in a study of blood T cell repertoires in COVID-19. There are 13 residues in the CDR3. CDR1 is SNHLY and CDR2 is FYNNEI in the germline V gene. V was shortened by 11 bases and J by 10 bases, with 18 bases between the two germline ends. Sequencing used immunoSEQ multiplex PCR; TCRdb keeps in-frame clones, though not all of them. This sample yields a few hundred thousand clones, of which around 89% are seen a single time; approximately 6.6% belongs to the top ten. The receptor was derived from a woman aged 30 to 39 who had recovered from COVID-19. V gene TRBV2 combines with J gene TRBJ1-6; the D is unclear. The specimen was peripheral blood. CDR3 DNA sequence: TGTGCCGTCGACCGAGACTTAGGCTCACCCCTCCACTTT. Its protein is CAVDRDLGSPLHF.